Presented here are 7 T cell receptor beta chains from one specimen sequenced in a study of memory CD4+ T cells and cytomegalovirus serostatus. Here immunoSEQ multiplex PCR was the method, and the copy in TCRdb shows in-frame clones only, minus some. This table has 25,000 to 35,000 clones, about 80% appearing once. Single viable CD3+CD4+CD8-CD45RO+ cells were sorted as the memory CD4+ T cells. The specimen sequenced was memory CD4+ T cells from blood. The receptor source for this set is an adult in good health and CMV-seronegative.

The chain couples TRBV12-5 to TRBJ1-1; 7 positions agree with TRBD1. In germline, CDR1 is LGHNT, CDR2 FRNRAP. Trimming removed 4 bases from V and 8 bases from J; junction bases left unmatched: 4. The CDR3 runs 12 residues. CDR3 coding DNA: TGTGCTAGTGGTTCCTCGGACAGGGAAGCTTTCTTT. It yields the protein CASGSSDREAFF.

The chain's CDR3 is CASSFQGAYGYTF. The DNA of the CDR3 is TGTGCCAGCAGCTTCCAGGGAGCCTATGGCTACACCTTC. The chain joins TRBV7-3 to TRBJ1-2; perhaps TRBD1 as D (5 bases). The ends were cut back, 3 bases at V and 4 bases at J, with 9 bases in the middle. Per germline, CDR1 SGHTA and CDR2 FQGTGA. The CDR3 is 13 amino acids.

This chain's CDR3 is CASSQTGSPGELFF. CDR3 bases: TGTGCCAGCAGCCAGACAGGGTCCCCCGGGGAGCTGTTTTTT. The gene calls are TRBV11-2 and TRBJ2-2, with 7 bases identical to TRBD1. This CDR3 spans 14 amino acids. Germline loops: CDR1 SGHAT, CDR2 FQNNGV. J was trimmed by 6 bases and V by 5 bases; bases with no gene match: 6.

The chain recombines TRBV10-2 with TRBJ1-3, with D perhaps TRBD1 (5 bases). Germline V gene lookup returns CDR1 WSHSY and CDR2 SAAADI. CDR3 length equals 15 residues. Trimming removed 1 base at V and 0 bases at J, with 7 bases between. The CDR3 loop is CASSEWGDSGNTIYF. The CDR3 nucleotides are TGCGCCAGCAGTGAGTGGGGGGACTCTGGAAACACCATATATTTT.

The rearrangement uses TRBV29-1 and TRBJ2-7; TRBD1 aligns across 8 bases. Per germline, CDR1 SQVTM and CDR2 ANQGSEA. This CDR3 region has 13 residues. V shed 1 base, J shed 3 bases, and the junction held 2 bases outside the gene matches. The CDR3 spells CSVEADRGYEQYF. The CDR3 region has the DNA TGCAGCGTTGAAGCCGACAGGGGCTACGAGCAGTACTTC.

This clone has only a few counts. As DNA, the CDR3 is TGTGCCAGCAGTTCGGGCCCCTTGGGTACGTACGAGCAGTACTTC. Translation: CASSSGPLGTYEQYF. The gene calls are TRBV5-6 and TRBJ2-7, with D hard to call. The germline gives CDR1 SGHDT, CDR2 YYEEEE. The V end was cut by 5 bases, the J end by 4 bases, with 19 bases between. This CDR3 has 15 amino acids.

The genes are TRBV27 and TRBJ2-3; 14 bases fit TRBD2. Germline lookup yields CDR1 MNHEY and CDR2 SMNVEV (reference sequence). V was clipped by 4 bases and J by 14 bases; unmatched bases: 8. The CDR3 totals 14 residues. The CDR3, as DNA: TGTGCCAGCAGTTACGGGACTAGCGGGGGCCCAGTGTATTTT. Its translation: CASSYGTSGGPVYF.